The clone carrying this T cell receptor (beta chain) was recorded many times. As originally analysed: For nucleated cells, counts were estimated from reference gene primer amplification. Repertoires were generated with immunoSEQ multiplex PCR, while TCRdb's copy carries only in-frame clones and drops some. V, J and clone size were drawn from that table, and D and trimming were deduced from the DNA. The sample contains around 160,000 clones, about 83% of which appear only once. This sample was included in a study of blood T cell repertoires in COVID-19. At the level of the study: COVID-19 samples collected from the United States, Italy and Spain covered acute and convalescent phases. Sample material is recorded as cDNA or gDNA derived from T cells, B-cell-depleted T cells, or PBMCs.

CDR3 length: 12 amino acids. Between the trimmed V and J ends, which lost 10 bases and 0 bases, there was a span of 9 bases. Germline V gene sequence: CDR1 LGHDT, CDR2 YNNKEL (reference sequence). The sample taken for sequencing was peripheral blood. This clonotype originated in a woman older than 75 with acute or convalescent COVID-19. The chain carries TRBV3-1 (or the pseudogene TRBV3-2) and TRBJ2-5, with D possibly matching TRBD2 (6 bases). CDR3 DNA: TGTGCCATCCTAGCGAACCAAGAGACCCAGTACTTC. Protein sequence: CAILANQETQYF.